Listed below are T cell receptor beta chains from one sample, sequenced in a study of low-dose radiotherapy and immunotherapy resistance in tumors. MiXCR, run by TCRdb on the reads, gives a single entry per CDR3 protein. The sample records about 80,000 distinct CDR3 sequences, around a sixth being singletons. The sample in question was PBMCs, obtained after low-dose radiotherapy plus immunotherapy. The source of these receptors is a male donor with prostate cancer. Each CDR3 is given with its conserved first and last residue. Fields, in order: J gene, V gene, clone size, CDR3 length, D gene, CDR3 DNA, CDR3 protein. A D gene is named only where the DNA matches it firmly. A row's size may be missing; if present it is once, few, many or a size class.

>TRBJ2-2|TRBV4-2|-|12|-
TGTGCCAGCAGCCAAGACCTCGGTGAGCTGTTTTTT
CASSQDLGELFF
>TRBJ1-1|TRBV19|many|15|-
TGTGCCAGTAGTACAACACACAGGGCGAACACTGAAGCTTTCTTT
CASSTTHRANTEAFF
>TRBJ2-1|TRBV7-2|many|13|TRBD1
TGTGCCAGCAGCTCGGGACAGATCAGTGAGCAGTTCTTC
CASSSGQISEQFF
>TRBJ1-5|TRBV30|many|15|-
TGTGCCTGGAGTGTGGCGGGGTGGAGCAATCAGCCCCAGCATTTT
CAWSVAGWSNQPQHF
>TRBJ2-2|TRBV5-1|many|18|TRBD2
TGCGCCAGCAGCTTAACGAGACTAGCGGTCGGAGGGGCCGGGGAGCTGTTTTTT
CASSLTRLAVGGAGELFF
>TRBJ2-7|TRBV6-2/TRBV6-3|many|16|-
TGTGCCAGCCTGGAAGGCGTGGGAGCCCCGTCCTACGAGCAGTACTTC
CASLEGVGAPSYEQYF
>TRBJ1-5|TRBV20-1|many|13|-
TGCAGTGCTAGAAAATCCGACAATCAGCCCCAGCATTTT
CSARKSDNQPQHF
>TRBJ2-1|TRBV27|many|17|-
TGTGCCAGCAGTTTATCGAATCTCGGGAGCTCCTACAATGAGCAGTTCTTC
CASSLSNLGSSYNEQFF
>TRBJ2-3|TRBV5-1|-|16|TRBD2
TGCGCCAGCAGCTTCGGGACTAGCGGGAGTACAAATACGCAGTATTTT
CASSFGTSGSTNTQYF
>TRBJ2-7|TRBV14|many|14|TRBD2
TGTGCCAGCAGCAGGAAGCGGGAGGCCTACGAGCAGTACTTC
CASSRKREAYEQYF
>TRBJ2-1|TRBV20-1|many|17|TRBD2
TGCAGTGCCAATCCACCCGGACTAGCGGGAGGGCCCAATGAGCAGTTCTTC
CSANPPGLAGGPNEQFF
>TRBJ1-4|TRBV12-3/TRBV12-4|many|14|-
TGTGCCAGCAGCCGGGGGACTAAGGACGAAAAACTGTTTTTT
CASSRGTKDEKLFF
>TRBJ1-4|TRBV4-1|few|14|-
TGCGCCAGCAGCCAGGGGCAGGGTGGTGAAAAACTGTTTTTT
CASSQGQGGEKLFF
>TRBJ2-3|TRBV12-3/TRBV12-4|many|14|-
TGTGCCAGCAGTTCCGGGGCATTACCAGATACGCAGTATTTT
CASSSGALPDTQYF
>TRBJ2-5|TRBV28|many|15|-
TGTGCCAGCAGTTTACTGACCCCGGGCCGAGAGACCCAGTACTTC
CASSLLTPGRETQYF
>TRBJ2-7|TRBV29-1|many|12|TRBD1
TGCAGCGTTGCCTATGACAGGGAAAAGCAGTACTTC
CSVAYDREKQYF
>TRBJ2-3|TRBV6-2/TRBV6-3|many|16|TRBD2
TGTGCCAGCAGTTTTTTCAGCGGGAGGGCTGCAGATACGCAGTATTTT
CASSFFSGRAADTQYF
>TRBJ1-2|TRBV28|many|12|-
TGTGCCAGCAGAACAGAACTTTATGGCTACACCTTC
CASRTELYGYTF
>TRBJ2-5|TRBV7-2|many|13|-
TGTGCCAGCAGTCGGGGCAGCCAAGAGACCCAGTACTTC
CASSRGSQETQYF
>TRBJ2-3|TRBV9|-|19|TRBD2
TGTGCCAGCAGCGTATCTATGCTAGCGGGGGGCCCCTATCAAGATACGCAGTATTTT
CASSVSMLAGGPYQDTQYF
>TRBJ2-1|TRBV28|many|15|-
TGTGCCAGCAGAGTACTTGGACCTCGATACAATGAGCAGTTCTTC
CASRVLGPRYNEQFF
>TRBJ2-2|TRBV9|many|14|-
TGTGCCAGCAGCACCCGGGTCTACACCGGGGAGCTGTTTTTT
CASSTRVYTGELFF
>TRBJ2-1|TRBV20-1|many|12|-
TGCAGTGCTAGGCTCTCTGGGGGGGAGCAGTTCTTC
CSARLSGGEQFF
>TRBJ1-5|TRBV4-1|many|15|TRBD1
TGCGCCAGCAGCCTGGGACAGGGGGCAGGTCAGCCCCAGCATTTT
CASSLGQGAGQPQHF
>TRBJ1-3|TRBV28|many|14|-
TGTGCCAGCAGTTTAGGGAGTTCTGGAAACACCATATATTTT
CASSLGSSGNTIYF
>TRBJ2-5|TRBV10-3|many|16|TRBD2
TGTGCCATCAGGGGAGAGCGGGAGAGAAACCAAGAGACCCAGTACTTC
CAIRGERERNQETQYF
>TRBJ2-3|TRBV5-6|-|16|TRBD1
TGTGCCAGCAGCTTGGCCCAGACAGGGGGCACAGATACGCAGTATTTT
CASSLAQTGGTDTQYF
>TRBJ2-7|TRBV7-2|many|13|-
TGTGCCAGCAGCTTAAGCTCTGAGTACGAGCAGTACTTC
CASSLSSEYEQYF
>TRBJ2-7|TRBV11-2|many|17|TRBD1
TGTGCCAGCAGCCGAACCGCCGGGACAGCCAATTCCTACGAGCAGTACTTC
CASSRTAGTANSYEQYF
>TRBJ2-1|TRBV11-2|many|19|-
TGTGCCAGCAGCTTAGGTCGCAAGGTTGCCGGGACCTCCTACAATGAGCAGTTCTTC
CASSLGRKVAGTSYNEQFF
>TRBJ1-2|TRBV7-2|many|13|-
TGTGCCAGCAGCTTAGCAGGGCTGGGTGGCTACACCTTC
CASSLAGLGGYTF
>TRBJ2-7|TRBV28|-|14|TRBD1
TGTGCCAGCCGGAAGACAGGGAAAATGTACGAGCAGTACTTC
CASRKTGKMYEQYF
>TRBJ1-5|TRBV28|-|13|-
TGTGCCAGCAGTCCAAACCTGGAACGGCCCCAGCATTTT
CASSPNLERPQHF
>TRBJ2-1|TRBV5-1|many|15|TRBD2
TGCGCCAGCAGTCCTGTTGCGGGGGACGACAATGAGCAGTTCTTC
CASSPVAGDDNEQFF
>TRBJ2-1|TRBV28|many|14|-
TGTGCCAGCATCGGGGGAAGCTCCTACAATGAGCAGTTCTTC
CASIGGSSYNEQFF
>TRBJ2-5|TRBV28|few|15|TRBD1
TGTGCCAGCAGTTTATCCGGGACAGGGGACGAGACCCAGTACTTC
CASSLSGTGDETQYF
>TRBJ1-6|TRBV7-9|many|15|-
TGTGCCAGCAGCTTTGGCGGGGTTTTTAATTCACCCCTCCACTTT
CASSFGGVFNSPLHF
>TRBJ2-5|TRBV11-2|-|13|-
TGTGCCAGCAGCTCCTTGGGGGGCGAGACCCAGTACTTC
CASSSLGGETQYF
>TRBJ2-3|TRBV28|many|13|-
TGTGCCAGCTGCAGGGGAGACACAGATACGCAGTATTTT
CASCRGDTDTQYF
>TRBJ2-7|TRBV28|few|15|TRBD1
TGTGCCAGCTCAACTACAGGGGCCGCCCCCTACGAGCAGTACTTC
CASSTTGAAPYEQYF
>TRBJ1-2|TRBV7-2|-|15|-
TGTGCCAGCAGCCCAGCATTGGGGGGCGCCTATGGCTACACCTTC
CASSPALGGAYGYTF
>TRBJ2-7|TRBV3-1|many|11|-
TGTGCCAGCAGCCGCCTCTACGAGCAGTACTTC
CASSRLYEQYF
>TRBJ2-3|TRBV5-1|many|10|-
TGCGCCAGCCAGATAGATACGCAGTATTTT
CASQIDTQYF
>TRBJ2-7|TRBV28|many|10|-
TGTGCCAGCAGTTCCAACAGGCAGTACTTC
CASSSNRQYF
>TRBJ2-5|TRBV5-1|many|13|-
TGCGCCAGCAGCTCGCGACCCGGAGAGACCCAGTACTTC
CASSSRPGETQYF
>TRBJ2-1|TRBV7-2|many|14|-
TGTGCCAGCAGCTCTCAGACTTCCTACAATGAGCAGTTCTTC
CASSSQTSYNEQFF
>TRBJ2-1|TRBV20-1|many|16|-
TGCAGTGCGGACCCCGATTACGGACTCTCCTACAATGAGCAGTTCTTC
CSADPDYGLSYNEQFF
>TRBJ2-7|TRBV4-2|many|15|TRBD2
TGTGCCAGCAGGCTATCTAGCGGGAGTAGGAACGAGCAGTACTTC
CASRLSSGSRNEQYF
>TRBJ2-3|TRBV5-4|-|17|TRBD2
TGTGCCAGCAGCGATCCGGGACTAGCGGGACCGGGAGATACGCAGTATTTT
CASSDPGLAGPGDTQYF